This T cell receptor (beta chain) was identified in a study of PD-1 blockade in classical Hodgkin lymphoma (dated by TCRdb to the early 2020s). For the study in its entirety: Nivolumab dosing was 3 mg/kg intravenously every 2 weeks, continuing until either disease progression or unacceptable toxicity. To define a peripheral blood immune signature of response to PD-1 blockade in classical Hodgkin lymphoma, the study combined TCR beta sequencing with CyTOF.

The sample's time point label is to be understood as: cycle 2 day 1 (C2D1) of nivolumab. All trial patients had relapsed after autologous stem cell transplantation, with cohorts A, B and C differing in prior brentuximab vedotin exposure. A total of roughly 60 patients with relapsed/refractory classical Hodgkin lymphoma made up the trial cohort, and each patient's best overall response was complete response, partial response or progressive disease. In the multi-cohort phase II CheckMate 205 trial, trial patients received single-agent nivolumab. An independent review committee assessed best overall response using the 2007 International Working Group response criteria. Trial PBMCs were collected just before the start of nivolumab (C1D1) and during therapy at cycle 2 day 1 and cycle 4 day 1. Peripheral blood was collected in 8 mL Vacutainer Cell Preparation Tubes, from which PBMCs were isolated by centrifugation and then cryopreserved.

This clone came up a few times. It has no known antigen specificity. No base-level quality is on record; no much larger clone is a single base apart. Genomic DNA was extracted with the Qiagen DNeasy kit from unsorted PBMCs and from negatively selected CD4+ and CD8+ fractions. TCR beta CDR3 regions were subjected to amplification by immunoSEQ multiplex PCR with primers that anneal to V and J segments. Amplification bias was minimized using a synthetic immune receptor repertoire, and residual bias was removed computationally after sequencing. On the authors' methods: Custom Python scripts were used to quantify repertoire diversity as the Shannon entropy index. Unsorted, CD4+ and CD8+ repertoires were examined separately, except in combined analyses, for which CD4+ and CD8+ sequences were merged in silico. Clonal expansion was defined as at least a 2-fold frequency increase after treatment relative to C1D1, with a pseudocount of 0.5 for undetected baseline clones. Clones with 0 or 1 copy at C1D1 were classified as singleton clones, and clones with 2 or more copies were classified as non-singleton clones. Clones expanded in unsorted samples were labelled as CD4+, CD8+ or unknown by matching protein sequences in sorted samples from the same patient. Wilcoxon tests were applied to paired samples to test diversity changes from C1D1 to C4D1. The source is immuneACCESS, and TCRdb retained only in-frame sequences with V and J called. Part of the clones is not carried over; for the studies checked, unresolved V genes explain less than half of this, and the remainder is unexplained. V and J calls and clone size are as listed in that table; D and trimming were resolved from the DNA. The sample includes roughly 38,000 clones, with around 83% observed a single time. The ten largest clones take up 4.5% to 6.5% of the sample.

V lost 6 bases and J lost 4 bases, and the count of bases not matched to a germline gene is 15. The CDR3 contains 18 residues, cysteine and phenylalanine counted. This entry keeps only the CDR3 DNA: 54 bases, framed from base 1. CDR1 and CDR2 were assigned from the germline V gene as SNHLY and FYNNEI. The research as a whole found: By C4D1, a significant rise was seen in CD4+ TCR diversity but not in CD8+ TCR diversity (p=0.0027 vs p=0.16), and the rise was most apparent among complete responders (p=0.02). Only a single clinical trial cohort was studied, and what caused the repertoire differences, possibly disease activity or prior therapy, remained undefined. Baseline TCR diversity was reported as lower in newly diagnosed patients than in healthy donors, and lower still in relapsed/refractory patients. Diversity was lower in patients who began nivolumab less than 1 year after ASCT, so these patients were left out of later analyses to avoid confounding by immune reconstitution. Baseline diversity similar to that of newly diagnosed patients was observed in trial patients achieving complete response, whereas significantly lower diversity was observed in partial responders and progressors.

The sample consisted of peripheral blood mononuclear cells (PBMCs), taken before the second cycle of nivolumab. The TCR was taken from a human donor with classical Hodgkin lymphoma. This receptor chain uses TRBV2 and TRBJ1-4, with 9 bases aligning to TRBD1. Here is the DNA: TGTGCCAGCAGCAAATCAAATGAGGGGACAGGGTATAATGAAAAACTGTTTTTT. Protein translation: CASSKSNEGTGYNEKLFF.